This TCR beta chain originates from a study of OX40 agonist ivuxolimab in advanced cancers. As for the study in general: Dosing consisted of intravenous ivuxolimab at 0.01 to 10 mg/kg every 2 weeks. Those enrolled were approximately 87% male, with a mean age of roughly 62 years and ages from about 20 to 90. Study results and caveats: Partial responders dosed at 0.1-3.0 mg/kg displayed clonal expansion ranking among the lowest. With doses of 0.1 to 3.0 mg/kg, CD4+ and CD8+ blood T cells had undergone clonal expansion by week 6.

To note about this clone: Its antigen is unidentified.

The table came from immunoSEQ multiplex PCR; TCRdb's copy has only in-frame clones and leaves some out. The profile shows 96,000 or so clones, under 90% of them singletons. V was clipped by 5 bases and J by 7 bases; unmatched bases: 9. The length of the CDR3 is 15 residues. CDR1 and CDR2 from the germline V gene are LGHNA and YSLEER. Sequences were derived from CD4+ or CD8+ T cells sorted from blood, sampled in a trial of the OX40 agonist ivuxolimab. The receptor was derived from an adult with an advanced solid tumor such as melanoma, head and neck, liver or kidney cancer. This chain joins TRBV4-3 and TRBJ2-1; 9 positions agree with TRBD1. CDR3 protein: CASSSGQGTRNEQFF. CDR3 coding DNA: TGCGCCAGCAGCTCCGGACAGGGGACGCGGAATGAGCAGTTCTTC.